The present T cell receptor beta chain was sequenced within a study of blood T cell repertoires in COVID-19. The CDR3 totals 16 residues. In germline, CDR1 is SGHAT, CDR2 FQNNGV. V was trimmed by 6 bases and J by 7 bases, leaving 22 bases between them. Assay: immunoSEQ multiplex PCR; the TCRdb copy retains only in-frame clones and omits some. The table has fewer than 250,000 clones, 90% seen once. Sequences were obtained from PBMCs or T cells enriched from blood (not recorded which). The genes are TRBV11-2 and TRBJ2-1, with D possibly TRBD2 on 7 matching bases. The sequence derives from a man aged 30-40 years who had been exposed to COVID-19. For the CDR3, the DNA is TGTGCCAGCAGACCTTGGATGAGGGGGGGAGGGAATGAGCAGTTCTTC. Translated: CASRPWMRGGGNEQFF.